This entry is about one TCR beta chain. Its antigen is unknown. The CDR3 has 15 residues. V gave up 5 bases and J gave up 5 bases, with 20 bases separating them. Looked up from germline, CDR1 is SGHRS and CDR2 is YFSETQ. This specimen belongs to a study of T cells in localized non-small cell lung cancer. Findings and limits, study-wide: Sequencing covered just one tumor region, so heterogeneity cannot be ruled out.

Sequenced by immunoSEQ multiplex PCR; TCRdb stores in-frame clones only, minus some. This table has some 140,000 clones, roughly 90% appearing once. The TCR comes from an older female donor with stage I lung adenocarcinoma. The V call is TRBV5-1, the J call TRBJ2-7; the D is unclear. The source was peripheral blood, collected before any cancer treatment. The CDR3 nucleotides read TGCGCCAGCAGTAGTATGGGTAATGGGGAAAACGAGCAGTACTTC. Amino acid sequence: CASSSMGNGENEQYF.